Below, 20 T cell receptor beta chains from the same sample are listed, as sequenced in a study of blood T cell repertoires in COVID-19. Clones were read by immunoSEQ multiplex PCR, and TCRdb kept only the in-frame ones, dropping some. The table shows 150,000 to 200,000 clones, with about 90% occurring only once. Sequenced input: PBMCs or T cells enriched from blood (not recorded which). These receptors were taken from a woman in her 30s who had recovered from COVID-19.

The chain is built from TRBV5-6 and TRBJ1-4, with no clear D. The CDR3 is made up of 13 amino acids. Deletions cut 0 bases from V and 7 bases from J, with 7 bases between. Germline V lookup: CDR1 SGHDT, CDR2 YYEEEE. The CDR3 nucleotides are TGTGCCAGCAGCTTGGGTATCGGTGAAAAACTGTTTTTT. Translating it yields CASSLGIGEKLFF.

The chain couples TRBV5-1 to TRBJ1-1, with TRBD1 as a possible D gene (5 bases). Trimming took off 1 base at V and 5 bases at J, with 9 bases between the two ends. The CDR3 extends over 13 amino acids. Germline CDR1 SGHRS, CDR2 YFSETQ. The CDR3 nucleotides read TGCGCCAGCAGCTTGACCAGGGTGACTGAAGCTTTCTTT. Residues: CASSLTRVTEAFF. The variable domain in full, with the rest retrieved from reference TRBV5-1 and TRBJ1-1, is KAGVTQTPRYLIKTRGQQVTLSCSPISGHRSVSWYQQTPGQGLQFLFEYFSETQRNKGNFPGRFSGRQFSNSRSEMNVSTLELGDSALYLCASSLTRVTEAFFGQGTRLTVV.

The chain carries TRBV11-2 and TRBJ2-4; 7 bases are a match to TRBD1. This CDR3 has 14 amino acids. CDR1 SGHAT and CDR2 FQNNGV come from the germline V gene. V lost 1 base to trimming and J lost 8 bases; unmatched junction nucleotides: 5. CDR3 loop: CASSLGGTAYIQYF. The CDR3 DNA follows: TGTGCCAGCAGCTTAGGGGGGACAGCATACATTCAGTACTTC.

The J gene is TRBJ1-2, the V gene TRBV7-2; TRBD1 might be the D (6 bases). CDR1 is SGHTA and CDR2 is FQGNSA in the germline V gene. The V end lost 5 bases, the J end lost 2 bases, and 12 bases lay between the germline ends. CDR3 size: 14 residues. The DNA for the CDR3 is TGTGCCAGCAGCGCATACAGGGAGAACTATGGCTACACCTTC. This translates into CASSAYRENYGYTF.

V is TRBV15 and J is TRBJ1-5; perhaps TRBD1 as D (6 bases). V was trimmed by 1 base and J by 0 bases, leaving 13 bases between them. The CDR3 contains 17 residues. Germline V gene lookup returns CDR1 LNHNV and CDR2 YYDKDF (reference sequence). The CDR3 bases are TGTGCCACCAGCAGAGTTCGTGGACAGACTAGCAATCAGCCCCAGCATTTT. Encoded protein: CATSRVRGQTSNQPQHF. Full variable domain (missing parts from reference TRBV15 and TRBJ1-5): DAMVIQNPRYQVTQFGKPVTLSCSQTLNHNVMYWYQQKSSQAPKLLFHYYDKDFNNEADTPDNFQSRRPNTSFCFLDIRSPGLGDTAMYLCATSRVRGQTSNQPQHFGDGTRLSIL.

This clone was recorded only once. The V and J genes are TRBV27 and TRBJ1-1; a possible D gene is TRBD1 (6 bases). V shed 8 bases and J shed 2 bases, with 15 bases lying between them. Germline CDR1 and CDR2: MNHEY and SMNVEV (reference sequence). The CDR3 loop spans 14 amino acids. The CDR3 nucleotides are TGTGCCAGCGGGGGGGCAGGGATAAACACTGAAGCTTTCTTT. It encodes CASGGAGINTEAFF.

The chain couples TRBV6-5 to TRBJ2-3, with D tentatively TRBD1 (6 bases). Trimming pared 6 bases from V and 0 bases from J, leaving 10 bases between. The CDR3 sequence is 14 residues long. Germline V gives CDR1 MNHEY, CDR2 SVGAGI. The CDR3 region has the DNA TGTGCCAGCAGACAACAGGGAAGCACAGATACGCAGTATTTT. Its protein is CASRQQGSTDTQYF.

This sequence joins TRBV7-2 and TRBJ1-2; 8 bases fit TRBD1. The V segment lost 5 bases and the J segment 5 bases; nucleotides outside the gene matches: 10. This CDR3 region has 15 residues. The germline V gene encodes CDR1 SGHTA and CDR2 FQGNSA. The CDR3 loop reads CASSPGTGGYYGYTF. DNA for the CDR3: TGTGCCAGCAGCCCAGGGACAGGAGGATATTATGGCTACACCTTC. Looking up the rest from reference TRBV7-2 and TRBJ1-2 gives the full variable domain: GAGVSQSPSNKVTEKGKDVELRCDPISGHTALYWYRQSLGQGLEFLIYFQGNSAPDKSGLPSDRFSAERTGGSVSTLTIQRTQQEDSAVYLCASSPGTGGYYGYTFGSGTRLTVV.

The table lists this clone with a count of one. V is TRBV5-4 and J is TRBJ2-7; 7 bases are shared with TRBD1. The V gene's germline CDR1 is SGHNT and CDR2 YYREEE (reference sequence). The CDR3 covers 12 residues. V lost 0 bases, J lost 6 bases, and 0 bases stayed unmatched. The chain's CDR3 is CASSLGQGEQYF. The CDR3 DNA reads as TGTGCCAGCAGCTTGGGACAGGGCGAGCAGTACTTC.

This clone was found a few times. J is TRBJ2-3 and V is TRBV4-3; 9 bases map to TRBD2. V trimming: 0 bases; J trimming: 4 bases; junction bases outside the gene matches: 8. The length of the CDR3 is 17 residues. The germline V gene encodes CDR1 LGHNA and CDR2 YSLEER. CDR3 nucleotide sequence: TGCGCCAGCAGCCAAGAATTAGCGGGAGTAATCGCAGATACGCAGTATTTT. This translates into CASSQELAGVIADTQYF.

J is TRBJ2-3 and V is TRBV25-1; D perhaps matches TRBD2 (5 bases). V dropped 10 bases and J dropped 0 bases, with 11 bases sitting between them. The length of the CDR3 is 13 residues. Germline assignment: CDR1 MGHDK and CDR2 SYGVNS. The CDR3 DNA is TGTGCCATCTCGGGGTTAAGCACAGATACGCAGTATTTT. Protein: CAISGLSTDTQYF.

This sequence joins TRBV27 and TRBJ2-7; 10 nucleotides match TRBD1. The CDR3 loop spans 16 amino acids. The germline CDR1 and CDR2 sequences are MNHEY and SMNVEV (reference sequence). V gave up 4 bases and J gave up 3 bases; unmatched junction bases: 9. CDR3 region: CASSSGPGTGVYEQYF. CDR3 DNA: TGTGCCAGCAGTTCGGGACCGGGGACAGGGGTCTACGAGCAGTACTTC.

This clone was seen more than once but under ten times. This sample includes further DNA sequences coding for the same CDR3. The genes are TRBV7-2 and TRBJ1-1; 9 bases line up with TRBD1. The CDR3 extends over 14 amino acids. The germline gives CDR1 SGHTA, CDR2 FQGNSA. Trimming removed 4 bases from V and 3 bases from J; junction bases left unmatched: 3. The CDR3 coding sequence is TGTGCCAGCAGCTCGGGACAGGGTCACACTGAAGCTTTCTTT. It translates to CASSSGQGHTEAFF.

DNA of the CDR3: TGTGCCACCAGTGATTCCGGGACAGGGAGGAGCGATGAGCAGTTCTTC. Protein sequence: CATSDSGTGRSDEQFF. This chain joins TRBV24-1 and TRBJ2-1; 9 nucleotides line up with TRBD1. Germline V lookup: CDR1 KGHDR, CDR2 SFDVKD. V was clipped by 2 bases and J by 8 bases; unmatched bases: 9. The CDR3 totals 16 residues.

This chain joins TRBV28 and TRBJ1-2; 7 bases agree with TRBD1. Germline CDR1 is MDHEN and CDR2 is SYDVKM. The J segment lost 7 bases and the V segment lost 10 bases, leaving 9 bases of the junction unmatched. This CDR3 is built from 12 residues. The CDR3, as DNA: TGTGCCACCCGAGAGGGGGCCCTTGGCTACACCTTC. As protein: CATREGALGYTF.

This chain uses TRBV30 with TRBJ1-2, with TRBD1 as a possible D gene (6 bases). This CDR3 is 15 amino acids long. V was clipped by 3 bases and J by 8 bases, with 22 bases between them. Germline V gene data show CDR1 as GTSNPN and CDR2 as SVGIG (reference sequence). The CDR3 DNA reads TGTGCCTGGAGGAAAAGGGACATCGCAAAACGGGGCTACACCTTC. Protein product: CAWRKRDIAKRGYTF.

The CDR3 spells CASSQGEQAGEKLFF. CDR3 DNA sequence: TGCGCCAGCAGCCAAGGCGAACAGGCTGGGGAAAAACTGTTTTTT. This sequence joins TRBV4-1 and TRBJ1-4, with D possibly being TRBD1 (5 bases). The CDR3 consists of 15 residues. Deletions cut 1 base from V and 8 bases from J, with 14 bases between. Germline V gene lookup returns CDR1 MGHRA and CDR2 YSYEKL.

CDR3 in DNA: TGTGCCTGGATGGCGGGGAACACCGGGGAGCTGTTTTTT. Residues: CAWMAGNTGELFF. V usage is TRBV30 and J usage is TRBJ2-2; the D gene is possibly TRBD2 (5 bases). The CDR3 is 13 residues long. Trimming stripped 4 bases from V and 1 base from J, with 7 bases between. Per germline, CDR1 GTSNPN and CDR2 SVGIG (reference sequence).

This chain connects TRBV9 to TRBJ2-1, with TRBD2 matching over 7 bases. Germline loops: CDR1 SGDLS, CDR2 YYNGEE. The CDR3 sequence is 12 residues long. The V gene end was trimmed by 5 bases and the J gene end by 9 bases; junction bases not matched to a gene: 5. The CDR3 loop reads CASRGLGVEQFF. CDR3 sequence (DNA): TGTGCCAGCAGAGGACTAGGGGTTGAGCAGTTCTTC.

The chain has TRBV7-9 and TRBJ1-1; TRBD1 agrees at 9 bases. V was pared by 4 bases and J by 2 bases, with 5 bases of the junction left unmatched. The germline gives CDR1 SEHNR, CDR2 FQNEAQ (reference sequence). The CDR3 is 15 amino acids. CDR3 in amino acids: CASSWLTGGNTEAFF. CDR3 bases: TGTGCCAGCAGCTGGCTTACAGGGGGCAACACTGAAGCTTTCTTT. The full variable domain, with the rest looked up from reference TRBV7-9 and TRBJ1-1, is DTGVSQNPRHKITKRGQNVTFRCDPISEHNRLYWYRQTLGQGPEFLTYFQNEAQLEKSRLLSDRFSAERPKGSFSTLEIQRTEQGDSAMYLCASSWLTGGNTEAFFGQGTRLTVV.